Reported below is one T cell receptor beta chain. Its target is not known. The source of the sample is a study of vaccination effects on CD4 cells after COVID-19. Study-level background: Two doses of either BNT162b2 or mRNA-1273 were given to each participant.

General study results and limits: Both infection-induced and vaccine-induced clones contracted markedly at late post-vaccination timepoints.

With the ViraFEST assay, the study expanded antigen-specific CD4+ T cells using viral peptide pools, then sequenced them. Culture proceeded for approximately 10 days, and CD4+ T cells were then isolated. Infection dated between March and December 2020, before the Alpha, Beta and Delta variants reached the United States. Each culture well received around 2 million PBMC. These cells were then cultured in IMDM with about 9.1 IU/ml IL-2 and 10 ug/ml peptides. Sequencing used immunoSEQ multiplex PCR; TCRdb keeps in-frame clones, though not all of them. This sample has tens of thousands of clones, with about three quarters found just once. CDR1 is MNHNY, CDR2 SVGAGI, per germline (reference sequence). Trimming removed 2 bases from V and 1 base from J; junction bases left unmatched: 4. There are 16 residues in the CDR3.

This specimen consisted of CD4+ T cells from PBMCs cultured with HCoV-NL63 spike peptides, obtained before COVID-19 vaccination. The TCR originated in a human donor who had a prior SARS-CoV-2 infection. The chain uses TRBV6-6 and TRBJ1-3, with 8 bases matching TRBD1. CDR3 sequence (DNA): TGTGCCAGCAGTTACGACAGGGGTGTATCTGGAAACACCATATATTTT. This encodes CASSYDRGVSGNTIYF.